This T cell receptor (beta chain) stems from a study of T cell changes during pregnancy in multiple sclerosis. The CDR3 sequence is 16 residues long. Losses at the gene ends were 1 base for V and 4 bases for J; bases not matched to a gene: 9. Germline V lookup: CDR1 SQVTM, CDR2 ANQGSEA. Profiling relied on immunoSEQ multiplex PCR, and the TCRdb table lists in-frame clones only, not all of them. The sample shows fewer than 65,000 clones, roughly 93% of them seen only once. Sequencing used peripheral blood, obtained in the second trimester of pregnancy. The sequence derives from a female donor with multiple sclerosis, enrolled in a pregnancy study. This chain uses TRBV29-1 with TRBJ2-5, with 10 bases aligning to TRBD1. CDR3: CSVEALGQGNLETQYF. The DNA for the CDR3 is TGCAGCGTTGAAGCTTTGGGACAGGGGAACCTAGAGACCCAGTACTTC.